The 23 T cell receptor beta chains given below trace back to one sample, sequenced in a study of T cell responses to AZD1222 COVID-19 vaccine. Data came from immunoSEQ multiplex PCR; TCRdb stores just in-frame clones and leaves some out. The data contain over 200,000 clones, around 94% of them singletons. Sequencing was performed on peripheral blood, taken 28 days after the second dose of the MenACWY control vaccine. The origin of the receptors is an adult who received the MenACWY meningococcal vaccine as a control.

V and J are TRBV28 and TRBJ2-1; 11 bases map to TRBD2. Per germline, CDR1 MDHEN and CDR2 SYDVKM. The CDR3 consists of 18 residues. V shed 3 bases, J shed 4 bases, and the junction held 11 bases outside the gene matches. CDR3 sequence (DNA): TGTGCCAGCAGTTTGCAAACTAGCGGGAGTTGGTTTTACAATGAGCAGTTCTTC. It is translated as CASSLQTSGSWFYNEQFF.

This clone was seen once. The V and J genes are TRBV7-9 and TRBJ1-4; perhaps TRBD1 as D (5 bases). Germline-derived CDR1 and CDR2 are SEHNR and FQNEAQ (reference sequence). The germline V and J ends were trimmed by 7 bases and 8 bases, with 14 bases remaining between them. The CDR3 sequence is 13 residues long. CDR3 protein: CASTLREGEKLFF. CDR3 DNA: TGTGCCAGCACCCTTAGAGAGGGGGAAAAACTGTTTTTT.

The V and J genes are TRBV10-3 and TRBJ2-1, with 7 bases fitting TRBD2. CDR1 is ENHRY and CDR2 is SYGVKD in the germline V gene. J gave up 8 bases and V 10 bases, and 8 bases lay outside the gene matches. This CDR3 spans 12 amino acids. CDR3 region: CATGPRGDEQFF. CDR3 in DNA: TGTGCCACCGGGCCCCGGGGGGATGAGCAGTTCTTC.

This rearrangement joins TRBV5-6 to TRBJ2-3; 10 bases fit TRBD1. Germline V gives CDR1 SGHDT, CDR2 YYEEEE. V gave up 6 bases and J gave up 2 bases; unmatched junction bases: 6. The CDR3 loop spans 15 amino acids. The CDR3 here is CASTPGQGNTDTQYF. The CDR3 nucleotides read TGTGCCAGCACGCCGGGACAGGGGAACACAGATACGCAGTATTTT.

The V and J genes are TRBV9 and TRBJ2-7; 10 bases align to TRBD2. V shed 3 bases, J shed 3 bases, and the junction held 3 bases outside the gene matches. This CDR3 is 14 amino acids long. Germline V gene data show CDR1 as SGDLS and CDR2 as YYNGEE. This chain's CDR3 is CASSASGGGYEQYF. CDR3 in DNA: TGTGCCAGCAGCGCCAGCGGGGGGGGCTACGAGCAGTACTTC. Variable domain in full (rest from reference TRBV9 and TRBJ2-7): DSGVTQTPKHLITATGQRVTLRCSPRSGDLSVYWYQQSLDQGLQFLIQYYNGEERAKGNILERFSAQQFPDLHSELNLSSLELGDSALYFCASSASGGGYEQYFGPGTRLTVT.

V and J are TRBV18 and TRBJ1-2, with D possibly being TRBD1 (5 bases). Germline V gene data show CDR1 as KGHSH and CDR2 as LQKENI. V dropped 6 bases and J dropped 7 bases, with 15 bases sitting between them. The CDR3 is 13 residues long. The DNA for the CDR3 is TGTGCCAGCTCCCTGGACCCTCAGGGTGGCTACACCTTC. This translates into CASSLDPQGGYTF.

The CDR3: CASRPQGGSTEAFF. The CDR3 region has the DNA TGTGCCAGCAGGCCCCAAGGGGGTTCCACTGAAGCTTTCTTT. The V and J genes are TRBV2 and TRBJ1-1, with a weak D call TRBD1 (6 bases). The V gene's germline CDR1 is SNHLY and CDR2 FYNNEI. Trimming shortened V by 6 bases and J by 4 bases, and 15 bases separated the two germline ends. CDR3 length: 14 residues.

The genes are TRBV4-3 and TRBJ2-7; D gene uncertain. Trimming removed 1 base from V and 5 bases from J, with 15 bases in between. In germline, CDR1 is LGHNA, CDR2 YSLEER. The CDR3 is 15 residues long. Here the CDR3 reads CASSQGLVERHEQYF. The CDR3, as DNA: TGCGCCAGCAGCCAAGGGTTAGTTGAGCGCCACGAGCAGTACTTC.

This rearrangement joins TRBV3-1 (or the pseudogene TRBV3-2) to TRBJ1-2, with D hard to call. V lost 6 bases, J lost 2 bases, and 7 bases lay in between. Germline V lookup: CDR1 LGHDT, CDR2 YNNKEL (reference sequence). The CDR3 loop spans 12 amino acids. Here the CDR3 DNA reads TGTGCCAGCAGTCGGCAGAACTATGGCTACACCTTC. It translates to CASSRQNYGYTF.

This clone came up once. This chain connects TRBV9 to TRBJ2-1; 7 nucleotides line up with TRBD1. CDR3 size: 17 residues. J was trimmed by 3 bases and V by 0 bases; bases with no gene match: 9. The germline CDR1 and CDR2 sequences are SGDLS and YYNGEE. This CDR3 reads CASSVVPGGTFYNEQFF. The CDR3 nucleotides are TGTGCCAGCAGCGTAGTCCCAGGGGGTACATTCTACAATGAGCAGTTCTTC.

V gene TRBV7-2 combines with J gene TRBJ2-3; 7 nucleotides agree with TRBD2. This CDR3 comprises 15 residues. CDR1 and CDR2 from the germline V gene are SGHTA and FQGNSA. The V segment lost 3 bases and the J segment 4 bases; nucleotides outside the gene matches: 7. CDR3 sequence: CASSLGGAWSDTQYF. CDR3 DNA: TGTGCCAGCAGCTTGGGAGGGGCTTGGTCAGATACGCAGTATTTT.

The genes are TRBV5-6 and TRBJ2-5, with 9 nucleotides matching TRBD1. CDR3 size: 16 residues. V dropped 4 bases and J dropped 2; count of bases not matched to a gene: 9. The V gene's germline CDR1 is SGHDT and CDR2 YYEEEE. The CDR3 is CASSEGQGRYQETQYF. The CDR3, as DNA: TGTGCCAGCAGCGAAGGACAGGGGCGATATCAAGAGACCCAGTACTTC.

The chain employs TRBV4-1 and TRBJ2-2, with TRBD2 identical over 10 bases. Germline V gene sequence: CDR1 MGHRA, CDR2 YSYEKL. The CDR3 extends over 16 amino acids. V shed 0 bases, J shed 6 bases, and the junction held 4 bases outside the gene matches. The CDR3 DNA sequence: TGCGCCAGCAGCCAAGAAAGGACTAGCGGAGCCGGGGAGCTGTTTTTT. It specifies CASSQERTSGAGELFF.

The rearrangement uses TRBV9 and TRBJ2-1; 10 positions match TRBD2. The germline CDR1 and CDR2 sequences are SGDLS and YYNGEE. V lost 0 bases, J lost 4 bases, and 7 bases stayed unmatched. This CDR3 comprises 17 residues. The CDR3 loop is CASSVGTSGARYNEQFF. The CDR3 DNA reads as TGTGCCAGCAGCGTAGGGACTAGCGGAGCCCGGTACAATGAGCAGTTCTTC.

The rearrangement uses TRBV7-8 and TRBJ2-3; TRBD2 aligns across 10 bases. J lost 0 bases, V lost 5 bases, and 8 bases had no gene match. The CDR3 is 17 amino acids. Germline loops: CDR1 SGHVS, CDR2 FQNEAQ. The CDR3, as DNA: TGTGCCAGCAGCCGGATCGGAGCGGGGGGGAGCACAGATACGCAGTATTTT. This sequence encodes CASSRIGAGGSTDTQYF.

V gene TRBV30 combines with J gene TRBJ2-7, with no clear D. V was pared by 1 base and J by 5 bases, with 9 bases between. Germline-derived CDR1 and CDR2 are GTSNPN and SVGIG (reference sequence). The CDR3 is made up of 12 amino acids. CDR3: CAWSAPWHEQYF. The DNA for the CDR3 is TGTGCCTGGAGTGCTCCCTGGCACGAGCAGTACTTC.

This chain uses TRBV10-1 with TRBJ1-5, with 7 bases fitting TRBD1. V gave up 2 bases and J gave up 4 bases; unmatched junction bases: 14. From germline, CDR1 is WNHNN and CDR2 SYGVQD (reference sequence). The CDR3 loop spans 18 amino acids. The CDR3 is CASSEPWGLRGWNQPQHF. The CDR3 coding sequence is TGCGCCAGCAGTGAGCCTTGGGGCCTCAGGGGGTGGAATCAGCCCCAGCATTTT.

The rearrangement joins TRBV24-1 to TRBJ2-2, with TRBD1 matching 8 bases. J lost 1 base, V lost 3 bases, and 9 bases had no gene match. This CDR3 contains 18 residues. Per germline, CDR1 KGHDR and CDR2 SFDVKD. The CDR3 region has the DNA TGTGCCACCAGTGATCTAGGAGACAGGGGCGGGAACACCGGGGAGCTGTTTTTT. Translated, it gives CATSDLGDRGGNTGELFF.

V and J are TRBV2 and TRBJ1-5, with TRBD1 identical over 7 bases. Germline values: CDR1 SNHLY, CDR2 FYNNEI. The CDR3 contains 15 residues. V trimming: 8 bases; J trimming: 0 bases; junction bases outside the gene matches: 7. Here the CDR3 reads CASGFGTVSNQPQHF. The CDR3 coding sequence is TGTGCCAGCGGCTTTGGGACAGTTAGCAATCAGCCCCAGCATTTT.

On this clone itself: The sample holds other DNA sequences that translate to the same CDR3. The V and J genes are TRBV7-9 and TRBJ1-4; no clear D. The CDR3 extends over 12 amino acids. Trimming stripped 1 base from V and 8 bases from J, with 5 bases between. Looked up from germline, CDR1 is SEHNR and CDR2 is FQNEAQ (reference sequence). CDR3 nucleotides: TGTGCCAGCAGCTTAGGCAGGGAAAAACTGTTTTTT. Protein product: CASSLGREKLFF.

This chain uses TRBV15 with TRBJ2-7; 7 nucleotides align to TRBD1. The germline CDR1 and CDR2 sequences are LNHNV and YYDKDF (reference sequence). The length of the CDR3 is 14 residues. The V segment lost 6 bases and the J segment 5 bases; nucleotides outside the gene matches: 10. CDR3 DNA sequence: TGTGCCACCAGACCCCAGCTAGGGGGCCACGAGCAGTACTTC. Residues: CATRPQLGGHEQYF.

V and J are TRBV24-1 and TRBJ2-2; TRBD1 matches at 8 bases. CDR1 and CDR2 from the germline V gene are KGHDR and SFDVKD. Germline trimming cut 4 bases from V and 1 base from J; bases unmatched to any gene: 4. The CDR3 extends over 16 amino acids. The chain's CDR3 is CATSDPGQENTGELFF. CDR3 sequence (DNA): TGTGCCACCAGTGACCCGGGACAGGAGAACACCGGGGAGCTGTTTTTT.

This chain links TRBV6-5 with TRBJ2-7; 9 positions agree with TRBD2. The CDR3 contains 15 residues. The germline V gene has CDR1 MNHEY and CDR2 SVGAGI. The V and J ends lost 5 bases and 5 bases, in that order; junction bases with no gene match: 10. The CDR3 coding sequence is TGTGCCAGCAGTCACAAGAGAGCGGGGGGCAACGAGCAGTACTTC. This gives the protein CASSHKRAGGNEQYF.